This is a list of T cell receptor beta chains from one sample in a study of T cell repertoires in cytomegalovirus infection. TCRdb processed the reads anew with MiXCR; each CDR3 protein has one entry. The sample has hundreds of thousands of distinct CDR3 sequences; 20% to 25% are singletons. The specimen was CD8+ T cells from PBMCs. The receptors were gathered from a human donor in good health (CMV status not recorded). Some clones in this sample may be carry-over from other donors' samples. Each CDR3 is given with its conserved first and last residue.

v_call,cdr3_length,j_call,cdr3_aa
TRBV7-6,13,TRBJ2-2,CASSPANTGELFF
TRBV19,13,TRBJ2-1,CASSISGVFEQFF
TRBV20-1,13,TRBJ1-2,CSARVPEARGYTF
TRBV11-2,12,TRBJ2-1,CASSLEAYEQFF
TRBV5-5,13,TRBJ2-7,CASSREGSYEQYF
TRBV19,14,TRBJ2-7,CATAPGQGLYEQYF
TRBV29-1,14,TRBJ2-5,CSVVDDTVGETQYF
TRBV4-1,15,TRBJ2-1,CASSQGTGLSNEQFF
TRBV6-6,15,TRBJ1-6,CASSYQGDPNSPLHF
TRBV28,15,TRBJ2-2,CASTDGWASNRELFF
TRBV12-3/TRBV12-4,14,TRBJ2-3,CASSLETATDTQYF
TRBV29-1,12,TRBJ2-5,CSAVAGGETQYF
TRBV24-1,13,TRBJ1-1,CATRDGGNTEAFF
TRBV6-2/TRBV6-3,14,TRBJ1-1,CASLGRATNTEAFF
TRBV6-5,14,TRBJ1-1,CANSRGLPNTEAFF
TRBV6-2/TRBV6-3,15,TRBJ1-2,CASSYSTNPYYGYTF
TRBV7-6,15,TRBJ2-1,CASSFGRTGSNEQFF
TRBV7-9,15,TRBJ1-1,CASSGQGDVNTEAFF
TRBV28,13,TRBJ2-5,CASSSSGSETQYF
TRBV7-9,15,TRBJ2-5,CASSLKAGVQETQYF
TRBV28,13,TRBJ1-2,CASSSGTYYGYTF
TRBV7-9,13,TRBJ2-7,CASSPPDSYEQYF
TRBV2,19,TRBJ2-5,CASSGSFSGAGSKRETQYF
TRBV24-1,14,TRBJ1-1,CATSDLRHYTEAFF
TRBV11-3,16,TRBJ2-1,CASSQQASGGLVEQFF
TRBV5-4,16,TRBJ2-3,CASSSGLAGTRDTQYF
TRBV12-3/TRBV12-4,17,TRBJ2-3,CASSLTWRTGDTDTQYF
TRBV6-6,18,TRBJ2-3,CASSYDWGSHTSTDTQYF
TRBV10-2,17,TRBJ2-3,CASSLWIAGGQIDTQYF
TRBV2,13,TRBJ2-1,CASNSGGHNEQFF
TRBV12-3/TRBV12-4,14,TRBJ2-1,CASSAATGVDEQFF
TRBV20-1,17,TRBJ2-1,CSARDWLAGGTYNEQFF
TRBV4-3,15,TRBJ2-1,CASSQGAHSYNEQFF
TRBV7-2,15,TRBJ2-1,CASSPHGGTYNEQFF
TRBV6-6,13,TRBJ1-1,CASRRPGDTEAFF
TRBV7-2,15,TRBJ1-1,CASSLAGLMNTEAFF
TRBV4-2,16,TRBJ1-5,CANSQEMEGSYQPQHF
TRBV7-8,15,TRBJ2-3,CASSSSGGVRDTQYF
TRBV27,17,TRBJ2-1,CASSPTSDRTFNNEQFF
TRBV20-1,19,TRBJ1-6,CSAENLGTAPSPYNSPLHF
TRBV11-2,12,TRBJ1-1,CASSSIYTEAFF
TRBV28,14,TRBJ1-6,CASSIGPDNSPLHF
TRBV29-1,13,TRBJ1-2,CSVVGQGFGGYTF
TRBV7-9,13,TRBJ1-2,CASSPNGSDGYTF